Each of the 25 T cell receptor beta chains below was sequenced from the same sample in a study of glioma-infiltrating T cells. TCR alpha and beta CDR3 regions were amplified from RNA using iRepertoire nested multiplex PCR. MiXCR, applied by TCRdb to the multiplex PCR reads, yields one record per CDR3 protein. The sample holds about 130,000 distinct CDR3 sequences, less than 30% seen once. Sequencing used glioma tissue, nonneoplastic brain tissue, or PBMCs (not recorded which). Every receptor here comes from a human donor with low-grade glioma or glioblastoma, undergoing nonglioma brain surgery, or in good health (not recorded which).

This clonotype was detected ten times or more. The genes are TRBV20-1 and TRBJ2-7, with TRBD2 as a possible D gene (7 bases). V lost 3 bases and J lost 5, with 17 bases in between. Germline V CDR1 and CDR2: DFQATT, SNEGSKA (reference sequence). The CDR3 sequence is 14 residues long. CDR3: CSARLGRGGDEQYF. CDR3 DNA sequence: TGCAGTGCTAGGTTAGGCAGGGGAGGGGACGAGCAGTACTTC.

This clonotype was observed at least ten times. The chain is built from TRBV28 and TRBJ1-2; TRBD1 matches 8 bases. Germline trimming cut 7 bases from V and 5 bases from J; bases unmatched to any gene: 6. The germline gives CDR1 MDHEN, CDR2 SYDVKM. The CDR3 totals 13 residues. CDR3 loop: CASISGQAYGYTF. The CDR3 DNA follows: TGTGCCAGCATCTCGGGACAGGCGTATGGCTACACCTTC.

The sample holds many counts of this clonotype. The chain combines TRBV10-3 with TRBJ2-5; 9 bases are a match to TRBD1. CDR3 length: 15 residues. The germline gives CDR1 ENHRY, CDR2 SYGVKD. The trim removed 4 bases at V and 4 bases at J, leaving 7 bases unmatched. The CDR3 is CAISGGTGYSETQYF. In DNA, the CDR3 is TGTGCCATCAGTGGTGGGACAGGGTATTCAGAGACCCAGTACTTC.

This clonotype was seen repeatedly, ten times or more. The chain employs TRBV20-1 and TRBJ2-7, with D maybe TRBD2 (5 bases). Trimming left V 6 bases short and J 2 bases short, with 17 bases between. The CDR3 spans 14 residues. In germline, CDR1 is DFQATT, CDR2 SNEGSKA (reference sequence). The CDR3 coding sequence is TGCAGTGCCCTAGCTGTTTCCGGGACCTACGAGCAGTACTTC. This translates into CSALAVSGTYEQYF.

With respect to this clonotype: Being one base from a much bigger clone, this may be a read error. CDR3 DNA: TGCAGTGCCACAGGGGGCCGGAACACTGAAGCTTTCTTT. Translation gives CSATGGRNTEAFF. The chain joins TRBV20-1 to TRBJ1-1, with TRBD1 matching over 9 bases. The V gene end was trimmed by 6 bases and the J gene end by 1 base; junction bases not matched to a gene: 3. This CDR3 contains 13 residues. Germline CDR1 reads DFQATT; CDR2 reads SNEGSKA (reference sequence).

J is TRBJ1-5 and V is TRBV4-1; D call uncertain. V lost 0 bases to trimming and J lost 0 bases, with 18 bases between them. CDR3 length: 19 residues. The germline gives CDR1 MGHRA, CDR2 YSYEKL. CDR3 sequence reads: CASSQDKTHETNSNQPQHF. CDR3 DNA: TGCGCCAGCAGCCAAGATAAGACCCACGAAACAAATAGCAATCAGCCCCAGCATTTT.

Many counts were recorded for this clonotype. V and J are TRBV4-1 and TRBJ1-6; maybe TRBD1 (6 bases). Germline V gene lookup returns CDR1 MGHRA and CDR2 YSYEKL. This CDR3 contains 17 residues. Trimming took off 0 bases at V and 5 bases at J, with 14 bases between the two ends. In nucleotides, the CDR3 is TGCGCCAGCAGCCAAGACGTGAACAGGGCGGATAATTCACCCCTCCACTTT. Translating gives CASSQDVNRADNSPLHF.

CDR3 DNA sequence: TGTGCCATCAGTGAAGGGACTCTTTTATACGAGCAGTACTTC. Protein sequence: CAISEGTLLYEQYF. The chain joins TRBV10-3 to TRBJ2-7, with D maybe TRBD2 (6 bases). The CDR3 has 14 amino acids. The V and J ends lost 3 bases and 4 bases respectively, with 13 bases between them. CDR1 is ENHRY and CDR2 is SYGVKD in the germline V gene.

On this clonotype itself: One base away lies a much larger clone, so this may be a sequencing read error. The chain joins TRBV20-1 to TRBJ1-5, with D hard to call. Germline CDR1 and CDR2: DFQATT and SNEGSKA (reference sequence). Deletions cut 5 bases from V and 2 bases from J, with 10 bases between. This CDR3 is 13 amino acids long. The DNA of the CDR3 is TGCAGTGCTGAAACTCATGGCAATCAGCCCCAGCATTTT. It encodes CSAETHGNQPQHF.

This clonotype showed up just a few times. A single base separates this from a much larger clone, so it may be a read error. V gene TRBV6-1 combines with J gene TRBJ2-7, with D possibly being TRBD1 (6 bases). This CDR3 has 13 amino acids. Germline CDR1 is MNHNS and CDR2 is SASEGT. Trimming took 6 bases from V and 3 from J, leaving 12 bases between them. CDR3: CASSGFRGYEQYF. The CDR3 DNA reads as TGTGCCAGCAGCGGTTTCAGGGGCTACGAGCAGTACTTC.

The chain has TRBV19 and TRBJ2-3; 7 bases are a match to TRBD1. V gave up 6 bases and J gave up 2 bases; unmatched junction bases: 8. The CDR3 covers 15 residues. Germline V lookup: CDR1 LNHDA, CDR2 SQIVND (reference sequence). CDR3 in DNA: TGTGCCAGTAGCCTGCAGGGGGTTAACACAGATACGCAGTATTTT. It translates to CASSLQGVNTDTQYF.

This clonotype was picked up a small number of times. This rearrangement joins TRBV19 to TRBJ2-6, with no clear D. Deletions cut 3 bases from V and 0 bases from J, with 9 bases between. Germline assignment: CDR1 LNHDA and CDR2 SQIVND (reference sequence). The CDR3 contains 16 residues. The CDR3 DNA follows: TGTGCCAGTAGTATTATCAGGAGCTCTGGGGCCAACGTCCTGACTTTC. Its translation is CASSIIRSSGANVLTF.

The chain couples TRBV7-9 to TRBJ2-5; D may be TRBD2 (5 bases). Germline assignment: CDR1 SEHNR and CDR2 FQNEAQ (reference sequence). The CDR3 covers 13 residues. Trimming removed 1 base from V and 3 bases from J, with 6 bases in between. The CDR3 nucleotides are TGTGCCAGCAGCTTAGTCGGGGAAGAGACCCAGTACTTC. Translating it yields CASSLVGEETQYF. Full variable domain (rest looked up from reference TRBV7-9 and TRBJ2-5): DTGVSQNPRHKITKRGQNVTFRCDPISEHNRLYWYRQTLGQGPEFLTYFQNEAQLEKSRLLSDRFSAERPKGSFSTLEIQRTEQGDSAMYLCASSLVGEETQYFGPGTRLLVL.

The rearrangement uses TRBV12-3 or TRBV12-4 and TRBJ2-7; 9 nucleotides agree with TRBD2. This CDR3 region has 14 residues. The V segment lost 5 bases and the J segment 3 bases; nucleotides outside the gene matches: 5. CDR3 DNA: TGTGCCAGCAGTGGGACTAGCAAGGGCTACGAGCAGTACTTC. This sequence encodes CASSGTSKGYEQYF.

At least ten counts were recorded for this clonotype. The CDR3 nucleotides are TGTGCCAGCAGCGGGACATCCTACGAGCAGTACTTC. Translated: CASSGTSYEQYF. The V gene is TRBV6-1, the J gene TRBJ2-7, with D tentatively TRBD1 (6 bases). Germline V gives CDR1 MNHNS, CDR2 SASEGT. This CDR3 is built from 12 residues. Trimming stripped 6 bases from V and 1 base from J, with 7 bases between.

Ten or more counts support this clonotype. V gene TRBV19 combines with J gene TRBJ1-2; a possible D gene is TRBD1 (6 bases). This CDR3 is built from 16 residues. Trimming pared 5 bases from V and 4 bases from J, leaving 20 bases between. The germline gives CDR1 LNHDA, CDR2 SQIVND (reference sequence). The CDR3 reads CASSATGNPSGYGYTF. The DNA for the CDR3 is TGTGCCAGTAGTGCGACAGGTAACCCATCTGGCTATGGCTACACCTTC.

This clonotype showed up many times. The chain combines TRBV7-2 with TRBJ2-3; D gene unclear. Germline-derived CDR1 and CDR2 are SGHTA and FQGNSA. V was pared by 2 bases and J by 3 bases, with 12 bases between. This CDR3 is built from 15 residues. CDR3 nucleotide sequence: TGTGCCAGCAGCTTAAGCTACGGAGAAACAGATACGCAGTATTTT. This translates into CASSLSYGETDTQYF.

As concerns this clonotype: This could be a read error, since a much larger clone is one nucleotide away. The chain combines TRBV4-3 with TRBJ2-1; D could derive from TRBD1 or TRBD2 (5 bases each). CDR1 and CDR2 (germline): LGHNA, YSLEER. The V and J ends lost 5 bases and 10 bases respectively, with 15 bases between them. The CDR3 consists of 13 residues. CDR3 in amino acids: CASSSGLTYEQFF. CDR3 sequence (DNA): TGCGCCAGCAGCTCGGGGCTAACCTACGAGCAGTTCTTC.

This clonotype has a count of ten or more. The chain is built from TRBV12-3 or TRBV12-4 and TRBJ2-3; 9 bases line up with TRBD1. Trimming at V came to 6 bases and at J to 3 bases, leaving 10 bases not matched to a gene. The length of the CDR3 is 16 residues. The CDR3 here is CASSKPGTGSTDTQYF. The CDR3 DNA follows: TGTGCCAGCAGCAAGCCCGGGACAGGGTCAACAGATACGCAGTATTTT.

This clonotype was detected many times. The chain recombines TRBV6-2 or TRBV6-3 with TRBJ2-5; the D is unclear. The CDR3 runs 11 residues. Germline V lookup: CDR1 MNHEY, CDR2 SVGEGT. V was pared by 8 bases and J by 2 bases, with 6 bases between. CDR3 residues: CASLEQETQYF. CDR3 nucleotides: TGTGCCAGCCTCGAGCAAGAGACCCAGTACTTC.

As regards this clonotype: The conserved closing phenylalanine or tryptophan is absent in this CDR3, likely reflecting a read error. This sequence joins TRBV7-9 and TRBJ2-1; no reliable D call. CDR3 length: 16 residues. Germline CDR1 reads SEHNR; CDR2 reads FQNEAQ (reference sequence). Trimming shortened V by 2 bases and J by 4 bases, and 15 bases separated the two germline ends. The CDR3 here is CASSLSLTRTYNEQFL. Written as DNA, the CDR3 is TGTGCCAGCAGCTTATCACTAACCCGGACGTACAATGAGCAGTTCCTC.

Remarks on this clonotype: One junction end disagrees with the germline gene, perhaps due to a read error. This chain joins TRBV3-1 and TRBJ1-6, with no clear D. The CDR3 totals 15 residues. Per germline, CDR1 LGHDT and CDR2 YNNKEL (reference sequence). CDR3 region: CASSQGFFGKSPLHF. The CDR3 DNA follows: TGTGCAAGCAGCCAAGGGTTCTTCGGGAAATCACCCCTCCACTTT.

This clonotype has a count of ten or more. The rearrangement joins TRBV7-2 to TRBJ2-2, with D perhaps TRBD2 (5 bases). V lost 1 base and J 1 base, leaving 10 bases between the germline ends. Germline-derived CDR1 and CDR2 are SGHTA and FQGNSA. The CDR3 contains 16 residues. The CDR3 protein is CASSLVWELNTGELFF. The CDR3 nucleotides are TGTGCCAGCAGCTTAGTTTGGGAGTTGAACACCGGGGAGCTGTTTTTT.

J is TRBJ1-1 and V is TRBV5-6; weak D call: TRBD1 (6 bases). Trimming took 2 bases from V and 14 from J, leaving 13 bases between them. Germline V gives CDR1 SGHDT, CDR2 YYEEEE. This CDR3 comprises 11 residues. CDR3 coding DNA: TGTGCCAGCAGCTTAGACAGGTGGCAATTCTTT. It codes for CASSLDRWQFF.

This rearrangement joins TRBV9 to TRBJ1-4, with TRBD1 identical over 7 bases. The CDR3 spans 16 residues. Per germline, CDR1 SGDLS and CDR2 YYNGEE. Trimming took 3 bases from V and 3 from J; bases not matched to a gene: 8. The CDR3 loop reads CASSGNRDSPNEKLFF. The CDR3 nucleotides read TGTGCCAGCAGCGGGAACCGGGACAGCCCTAATGAAAAACTGTTTTTT.